This paragraph reports one T cell receptor (beta chain). Its antigen is undetermined. The data are from a study of cytomegalovirus exposure and HLA in healthy donors. Study findings and constraints: The study put about 180 TCR beta chains on its list as cytomegalovirus-associated. HLA restriction was apparent for most CMV-associated TCR beta chains in a later analysis.

Researchers ran the PCR with 60 Vbeta and 13 Jbeta primers. Sequenced by immunoSEQ multiplex PCR; TCRdb stores in-frame clones only, minus some. The sample includes 130,000 to 150,000 clones, around 78% of them seen just once. The sample consisted of PBMCs. The origin of this receptor is a woman in her late teens or twenties in good health and CMV-seropositive.

The CDR3 DNA is TGTGCCACCAAATGGACAGGGGATTATCAGCCCCAGCATTTT. Translating it yields CATKWTGDYQPQHF. This chain uses TRBV15 with TRBJ1-5; TRBD1 matches at 9 bases. V lost 7 bases to trimming and J lost 5 bases; unmatched junction nucleotides: 6. This CDR3 is 14 amino acids long. Looked up from germline, CDR1 is LNHNV and CDR2 is YYDKDF (reference sequence).